Listed here are 27 T cell receptor beta chains from one sample, sequenced in a study of cytomegalovirus exposure and HLA in healthy donors. In the PCR, 60 Vbeta and 13 Jbeta primers were used. Data came from immunoSEQ multiplex PCR; TCRdb stores just in-frame clones and leaves some out. The sample shows about 190,000 clones, just under 75% of them seen only once. The sample taken for sequencing was PBMCs. The receptor source for this set is a man in his thirties or forties in good health and CMV-seropositive.

This clone has a handful of counts. V usage is TRBV7-9 and J usage is TRBJ2-5, with D unclear. V was shortened by 3 bases and J by 5 bases, with 4 bases between the two germline ends. CDR3 length: 11 amino acids. Germline loops: CDR1 SEHNR, CDR2 FQNEAQ (reference sequence). In DNA form, the CDR3 reads TGTGCCAGCAGCTTTCGGGAGACCCAGTACTTC. Its translation is CASSFRETQYF.

This clone appeared once. This chain links TRBV30 with TRBJ1-6; D gene unclear. Germline V lookup: CDR1 GTSNPN, CDR2 SVGIG (reference sequence). Trimming took 4 bases from V and 0 from J, leaving 13 bases between them. The CDR3 spans 16 residues. CDR3 in amino acids: CAWKLAGSSYNSPLHF. The CDR3 DNA sequence: TGTGCCTGGAAGCTGGCAGGAAGCTCCTATAATTCACCCCTCCACTTT.

This chain's CDR3 is CASGGQGLNSPLHF. CDR3 DNA sequence: TGTGCCAGCGGGGGACAGGGCCTTAATTCACCCCTCCACTTT. The rearrangement uses TRBV7-2 and TRBJ1-6; 9 positions agree with TRBD1. The CDR3 runs 14 residues. Germline V gene data show CDR1 as SGHTA and CDR2 as FQGNSA. The V and J ends lost 8 bases and 6 bases, in that order; junction bases with no gene match: 5. Full variable domain (rest looked up from reference TRBV7-2 and TRBJ1-6): GAGVSQSPSNKVTEKGKDVELRCDPISGHTALYWYRQSLGQGLEFLIYFQGNSAPDKSGLPSDRFSAERTGGSVSTLTIQRTQQEDSAVYLCASGGQGLNSPLHFGNGTRLTVT.

This chain links TRBV25-1 with TRBJ2-1; a possible D gene is TRBD1 (5 bases). V lost 2 bases and J lost 8, with 7 bases in between. Germline CDR1 and CDR2: MGHDK and SYGVNS. This CDR3 region has 12 residues. The CDR3: CASSEQGYEQFF. In nucleotides, the CDR3 is TGTGCCAGCAGTGAACAGGGATATGAGCAGTTCTTC.

This chain links TRBV7-2 with TRBJ1-5; a possible D gene is TRBD1 (5 bases). This CDR3 region has 17 residues. Germline values: CDR1 SGHTA, CDR2 FQGNSA. The V gene lost 0 bases and the J gene lost 2 bases, with 14 bases spanning the gap. The CDR3 is CASSLARTGRGNQPQHF. The CDR3 bases are TGTGCCAGCAGCTTAGCGCGGACGGGCAGGGGCAATCAGCCCCAGCATTTT.

V is TRBV19 and J is TRBJ2-5, with 10 bases that match TRBD1. CDR3 length: 14 residues. The ends lost 10 bases at V and 5 bases at J; junction bases unmatched: 10. Germline V gene lookup returns CDR1 LNHDA and CDR2 SQIVND (reference sequence). As DNA, the CDR3 is TGTGCCACTAGAACGACAGGGGGCGTGGAGACCCAGTACTTC. Translated, it gives CATRTTGGVETQYF.

This clone was picked up one time. The rearrangement links TRBV7-9 to TRBJ1-1; 8 bases align to TRBD1. Germline CDR1 SEHNR, CDR2 FQNEAQ (reference sequence). J gave up 4 bases and V 7 bases, and 14 bases lay outside the gene matches. This CDR3 is built from 16 residues. In DNA, the CDR3 is TGTGCCAGCACCATTTGGACAGGGAGGGAGGCCACTGAAGCTTTCTTT. Protein sequence: CASTIWTGREATEAFF.

The chain is built from TRBV10-3 and TRBJ2-2, with TRBD1 matching 7 bases. The germline V gene encodes CDR1 ENHRY and CDR2 SYGVKD. With 3 bases clipped from V and 6 bases from J, the junction kept 1 base outside the gene matches. CDR3 length equals 13 residues. The CDR3 loop reads CAISDDRAGELFF. In DNA form, the CDR3 reads TGTGCCATCAGTGACGACAGGGCCGGGGAGCTGTTTTTT.

CDR3 in amino acids: CASSGGPGELFF. Written as DNA, the CDR3 is TGTGCCAGTTCCGGGGGTCCCGGGGAGCTGTTTTTT. V gene TRBV7-3 combines with J gene TRBJ2-2; D is possibly TRBD2 (6 bases). The CDR3 runs 12 residues. Germline CDR1 is SGHTA and CDR2 is FQGTGA. Trimming left V 9 bases short and J 6 bases short, with 11 bases between.

This clone was seen just once. This rearrangement joins TRBV6-6 to TRBJ2-5, with 7 bases fitting TRBD1. Per the germline V gene, CDR1 is MNHNY and CDR2 is SVGAGI (reference sequence). There are 15 residues in the CDR3. Trimming cost V 7 bases and J 5 bases; bases outside gene matches: 13. The CDR3 region is CASNSVWTGVETQYF. The DNA of the CDR3 is TGTGCCAGCAATTCGGTTTGGACAGGTGTGGAGACCCAGTACTTC.

The chain combines TRBV6-1 with TRBJ1-2; a weak D match, TRBD1 (6 bases). This CDR3 has 15 residues. Trimming removed 6 bases at V and 0 bases at J, with 14 bases between. CDR1 and CDR2 (germline): MNHNS, SASEGT. CDR3 nucleotide sequence: TGTGCCAGCAGGTTGACAGGAAACCCTAACTATGGCTACACCTTC. It codes for CASRLTGNPNYGYTF.

The chain links TRBV6-5 to TRBJ2-3, with 7 bases fitting TRBD1. This CDR3 region has 15 residues. The V gene's germline CDR1 is MNHEY and CDR2 SVGAGI. V lost 6 bases, J lost 3 bases, and 9 bases stayed unmatched. CDR3 DNA sequence: TGTGCCAGCAGGAGACAGGGAGAAAGTACAGATACGCAGTATTTT. This translates into CASRRQGESTDTQYF.

This sequence joins TRBV27 and TRBJ2-3, with D possibly matching TRBD2 (5 bases). Germline V gene data show CDR1 as MNHEY and CDR2 as SMNVEV (reference sequence). V was clipped by 11 bases and J by 7 bases, with 19 bases between them. This CDR3 spans 13 amino acids. The DNA of the CDR3 is TGTGCCTCCAAAGGAGTCTCGGGAAATACGCAGTATTTT. It specifies CASKGVSGNTQYF.

This clone came up a few times. The gene calls are TRBV11-1 and TRBJ2-5; 8 bases map to TRBD1. The better agreement between TRBJ2-7 and the DNA end casts doubt on the J call. The CDR3 is 16 amino acids. CDR1 and CDR2 from the germline V gene are SGHAT and FQDESV (reference sequence). In DNA form, the CDR3 reads TGTGCCAGCAGCTTGCCAGGGGGCGCTAGCAGCTACGAGCAGTACTTC. Protein: CASSLPGGASSYEQYF.

This clone was counted once. V and J are TRBV5-6 and TRBJ1-1, with TRBD1 identical over 7 bases. The CDR3 length is 14 residues. J lost 0 bases, V lost 4 bases, and 3 bases had no gene match. From germline, CDR1 is SGHDT and CDR2 YYEEEE. The CDR3: CASSRGRLNTEAFF. CDR3 nucleotides: TGTGCCAGCAGCAGGGGGCGGTTGAACACTGAAGCTTTCTTT.

V usage is TRBV4-1 and J usage is TRBJ2-2; 13 bases match TRBD2. The CDR3 loop spans 15 amino acids. V trimming: 4 bases; J trimming: 6 bases; junction bases outside the gene matches: 2. CDR1 is MGHRA and CDR2 is YSYEKL in the germline V gene. CDR3 DNA sequence: TGCGCCAGCAGCCCGGGACTAGCGGGGCCCGGGGAGCTGTTTTTT. It yields the protein CASSPGLAGPGELFF.

This chain joins TRBV9 and TRBJ2-7; 11 bases line up with TRBD1. The germline gives CDR1 SGDLS, CDR2 YYNGEE. J lost 4 bases, V lost 0 bases, and 3 bases had no gene match. The length of the CDR3 is 15 residues. CDR3 amino acids: CASSVGTGGIYEQYF. The CDR3 bases are TGTGCCAGCAGCGTAGGGACAGGGGGCATTTACGAGCAGTACTTC.

The chain joins TRBV5-3 to TRBJ2-3; 7 nucleotides line up with TRBD1. TRBV5-3 is given ORF status, its function remaining uncertain. The V segment lost 4 bases and the J segment 0 bases; nucleotides outside the gene matches: 11. This CDR3 region has 17 residues. The DNA of the CDR3 is TGTGCCAGAAGCCGGGGACAGCGCCGACCTAGCACAGATACGCAGTATTTT. Amino acids: CARSRGQRRPSTDTQYF.

The chain has TRBV29-1 and TRBJ2-5, with D possibly matching TRBD2 (7 bases). The CDR3 has 15 amino acids. The germline CDR1 and CDR2 sequences are SQVTM and ANQGSEA. Trimming cost V 5 bases and J 4 bases, with 20 bases left between them. The CDR3 loop is CSVFPHTRGGETQYF. The DNA for the CDR3 is TGCAGCGTTTTCCCACACACTAGGGGGGGAGAGACCCAGTACTTC.

The chain combines TRBV29-1 with TRBJ1-4; D might be TRBD1 (5 bases). The germline CDR1 and CDR2 sequences are SQVTM and ANQGSEA. Trimming took 1 base from V and 5 from J, leaving 8 bases between them. CDR3 length: 13 amino acids. CDR3 coding DNA: TGCAGCGTTGAAGGGGGGGGAAATGAAAAACTGTTTTTT. Protein: CSVEGGGNEKLFF.

The chain uses TRBV21-1 and TRBJ2-7; the table's D call, TRBD2, was not checked against the DNA. TRBV21-1 is designated a pseudogene. CDR3 length: 12 residues. The CDR3 is CASTPGVDEQYF. The CDR3 nucleotides read TGTGCCAGCACCCCGGGGGTTGACGAGCAGTACTTC.

The chain couples TRBV15 to TRBJ2-5; D perhaps matches TRBD2 (5 bases). V lost 1 base to trimming and J lost 5 bases, with 8 bases between them. Germline CDR1 and CDR2: LNHNV and YYDKDF (reference sequence). The CDR3 contains 13 residues. For the CDR3, the DNA is TGTGCCACCAGCAGAGGAAGGGAGGAGACCCAGTACTTC. This codes for CATSRGREETQYF.

The chain carries TRBV6-6 and TRBJ2-5; a possible D gene is TRBD1 (5 bases). Germline assignment: CDR1 MNHNY and CDR2 SVGAGI (reference sequence). The CDR3 has 12 residues. The V and J ends lost 5 bases and 5 bases respectively, with 9 bases between them. As DNA, the CDR3 is TGTGCCAGCAGTGCAGGGTCGGAGACCCAGTACTTC. The encoded protein is CASSAGSETQYF.

This chain joins TRBV6-6 and TRBJ1-2; TRBD1 aligns across 10 bases. The CDR3 loop spans 13 amino acids. With 7 bases clipped from V and 6 bases from J, the junction kept 5 bases outside the gene matches. The germline gives CDR1 MNHNY, CDR2 SVGAGI (reference sequence). CDR3 residues: CASTRQGADGYTF. As DNA, the CDR3 is TGTGCCAGCACCCGACAGGGGGCGGATGGCTACACCTTC.

With regard to this clone: Other DNA sequences of this sample code for an identical CDR3. V gene TRBV6-5 combines with J gene TRBJ2-1; 11 bases agree with TRBD2. V shed 5 bases, J shed 4 bases, and the junction held 4 bases outside the gene matches. In germline, CDR1 is MNHEY, CDR2 SVGAGI. The CDR3 spans 15 residues. CDR3 in amino acids: CASSPSGRIYNEQFF. DNA of the CDR3: TGTGCCAGCAGTCCTAGCGGGAGGATTTACAATGAGCAGTTCTTC.

This clone was recorded once. J is TRBJ2-5 and V is TRBV6-5; 8 nucleotides match TRBD2. CDR1 is MNHEY and CDR2 is SVGAGI in the germline V gene. This CDR3 spans 13 amino acids. V gave up 5 bases and J gave up 5 bases; unmatched junction bases: 4. This chain's CDR3 is CASSRGGPETQYF. The CDR3 DNA is TGTGCCAGCAGTCGGGGGGGGCCGGAGACCCAGTACTTC.

This rearrangement joins TRBV11-2 to TRBJ1-3; TRBD1 matches at 7 bases. In germline, CDR1 is SGHAT, CDR2 FQNNGV. This CDR3 has 17 residues. V was pared by 3 bases and J by 4 bases, with 12 bases of the junction left unmatched. CDR3 region: CASSLGQTTGTGNTIYF. The CDR3 nucleotides are TGTGCCAGCAGCTTGGGACAGACGACTGGAACGGGAAACACCATATATTTT. Full variable domain (rest looked up from reference TRBV11-2 and TRBJ1-3): EAGVAQSPRYKIIEKRQSVAFWCNPISGHATLYWYQQILGQGPKLLIQFQNNGVVDDSQLPKDRFSAERLKGVDSTLKIQPAKLEDSAVYLCASSLGQTTGTGNTIYFGEGSWLTVV.